This T cell receptor beta chain comes out of a study of blood T cells in healthy people across ages. Study observations and caveats: CMV status of donors was unknown, possibly confounding expanded clonotype changes.

Through a sample-barcoded 5' primer and a J-beta primer mix, a second PCR was run for about 7 to 12 cycles. Each CDR3 protein gets one entry after TCRdb re-called the 5' RACE reads with MiXCR. The sample includes approximately 940,000 distinct CDR3 sequences, roughly 52% of them seen just once. Sample donors were healthy Caucasian individuals that came from Russia, aged roughly 6 to 95. In this sample, this clonotype turned up a few times. Its antigen is as yet unknown. Trimming cost V 5 bases and J 4 bases; bases outside gene matches: 8. Germline V gene data show CDR1 as SGHRS and CDR2 as YFSETQ. The CDR3 spans 14 residues.

What was sequenced was blood. The rearrangement joins TRBV5-1 to TRBJ1-2, with 7 bases lining up with TRBD1. The source is a man in his thirties or forties in good health. The DNA for the CDR3 is TGCGCCAGCAGTGGGGAAGGGGGCCCCTATGGCTACACCTTC. Its protein product is CASSGEGGPYGYTF.